The 17 T cell receptor beta chains listed next were all sequenced from one sample in a study of blood T cell repertoires in COVID-19. Only in-frame clones appear in the TCRdb table, and some are missing; sequencing was by immunoSEQ multiplex PCR. In the table there are around 150,000 clones, 76% of which are singletons. Sequencing was carried out using peripheral blood. The receptors come from a man aged 55 to 69 with acute or convalescent COVID-19.

The chain carries TRBV7-8 and TRBJ2-2; 9 bases are shared with TRBD1. J lost 5 bases, V lost 8 bases, and 6 bases had no gene match. In germline, CDR1 is SGHVS, CDR2 FQNEAQ. The CDR3 consists of 14 residues. The CDR3 coding sequence is TGTGCCAGCCGGGGGACAGGGCTTACCGGGGAGCTGTTTTTT. This sequence encodes CASRGTGLTGELFF.

The chain employs TRBV7-6 and TRBJ2-5; 9 positions agree with TRBD2. J lost 4 bases, V lost 3 bases, and 21 bases had no gene match. The germline CDR1 and CDR2 sequences are SGHVS and FNYEAQ. The CDR3 loop spans 20 amino acids. The DNA of the CDR3 is TGTGCCAGCAGCTTTAGAGGAGGGGCCCTAGCGGGGACACAGGGAGAGACCCAGTACTTC. Translated: CASSFRGGALAGTQGETQYF.

The chain joins TRBV27 to TRBJ2-1, with TRBD2 as a possible D gene (5 bases). The V end was cut by 0 bases, the J end by 5 bases, with 8 bases between. The CDR3 covers 14 residues. CDR1 and CDR2 from the germline V gene are MNHEY and SMNVEV (reference sequence). The CDR3 nucleotides are TGTGCCAGCAGTTTATCGTCCGGGAACAATGAGCAGTTCTTC. Protein sequence: CASSLSSGNNEQFF.

The J gene is TRBJ2-3, the V gene TRBV28, with D perhaps matching TRBD2 (5 bases). The CDR3 totals 16 residues. V shed 1 base and J shed 0 bases, with 11 bases lying between them. CDR1 MDHEN and CDR2 SYDVKM come from the germline V gene. The DNA for the CDR3 is TGTGCCAGCAGTTTATTAGGCGGACTCAGCACAGATACGCAGTATTTT. It translates to CASSLLGGLSTDTQYF.

The rearrangement links TRBV5-5 to TRBJ1-6; TRBD1 matches at 11 bases. CDR3 length: 14 residues. Germline V gene lookup returns CDR1 SGHKS and CDR2 YYEKEE (reference sequence). J lost 9 bases, V lost 3 bases, and 2 bases had no gene match. The CDR3 sequence: CASSSGTGGSPLHF. The CDR3, as DNA: TGTGCCAGCAGCTCCGGGACAGGGGGTTCACCCCTCCACTTT.

The chain recombines TRBV28 with TRBJ2-4; TRBD1 matches 8 bases. Germline values: CDR1 MDHEN, CDR2 SYDVKM. Trimming took 6 bases from V and 7 from J; bases not matched to a gene: 8. The CDR3 consists of 14 residues. The CDR3 region is CASSPDRAVNIQYF. CDR3 sequence (DNA): TGTGCCAGCAGCCCGGACAGGGCGGTCAACATTCAGTACTTC.

CDR3 DNA: TGTGCCAGCAGTCCCCCCGGGGCAGGGGGCCGGGAAAAACTGTTTTTT. This encodes CASSPPGAGGREKLFF. The chain couples TRBV25-1 to TRBJ1-4; TRBD1 aligns across 8 bases. Germline lookup yields CDR1 MGHDK and CDR2 SYGVNS. The CDR3 has 16 residues. V was pared by 5 bases and J by 8 bases, with 13 bases of the junction left unmatched.

J is TRBJ1-2 and V is TRBV2; 7 bases are shared with TRBD1. Germline values: CDR1 SNHLY, CDR2 FYNNEI. The J segment lost 7 bases and the V segment lost 5 bases, leaving 10 bases of the junction unmatched. There are 14 residues in the CDR3. CDR3: CASSNRGARFGYTF. The CDR3 DNA is TGTGCCAGCAGTAACAGGGGCGCGCGGTTTGGCTACACCTTC. Based on the CDR3 plus reference TRBV2 and TRBJ1-2, the full variable domain is EPEVTQTPSHQVTQMGQEVILRCVPISNHLYFYWYRQILGQKVEFLVSFYNNEISEKSEIFDDQFSVERPDGSNFTLKIRSTKLEDSAMYFCASSNRGARFGYTFGSGTRLTVV.

The chain has TRBV7-2 and TRBJ2-3; 8 bases match TRBD2. From germline, CDR1 is SGHTA and CDR2 FQGNSA. The CDR3 spans 15 residues. J gave up 8 bases and V 6 bases, and 13 bases lay outside the gene matches. Here the CDR3 DNA reads TGTGCCAGCAGGGGACTAGGGATAACGACTAGTACGCAGTATTTT. It encodes CASRGLGITTSTQYF.

The chain joins TRBV25-1 to TRBJ2-7; 7 bases are shared with TRBD2. After removal of 2 bases from V and 4 bases from J, the junction contained 8 bases not matched to a gene. Germline loops: CDR1 MGHDK, CDR2 SYGVNS. The CDR3 covers 15 residues. The CDR3 DNA is TGTGCCAGCAGTGAAAGACTAGCCGGCTCTTACGAGCAGTACTTC. Its protein product is CASSERLAGSYEQYF.

A few counts support this clone. The rearrangement uses TRBV7-9 and TRBJ2-7, with 8 bases matching TRBD2. Trimming removed 3 bases from V and 5 bases from J; junction bases left unmatched: 6. This CDR3 is 14 amino acids long. In germline, CDR1 is SEHNR, CDR2 FQNEAQ (reference sequence). CDR3 sequence (DNA): TGTGCCAGCAGCTTGGGTAGCGGGAACCACGAGCAGTACTTC. Translated, it gives CASSLGSGNHEQYF. Together with reference TRBV7-9 and TRBJ2-7, the CDR3 gives the full variable domain: DTGVSQNPRHKITKRGQNVTFRCDPISEHNRLYWYRQTLGQGPEFLTYFQNEAQLEKSRLLSDRFSAERPKGSFSTLEIQRTEQGDSAMYLCASSLGSGNHEQYFGPGTRLTVT.

The gene calls are TRBV6-2 or TRBV6-3 and TRBJ2-3; D is ambiguous. Trimming took 6 bases from V and 0 from J, leaving 10 bases between them. Germline values: CDR1 MNHEY, CDR2 SVGEGT. The CDR3 has 14 amino acids. CDR3 nucleotides: TGTGCCAGCAGCCTAACGCGGAGCACAGATACGCAGTATTTT. This sequence encodes CASSLTRSTDTQYF.

The rearrangement uses TRBV19 and TRBJ2-1, with D possibly being TRBD1 (5 bases). V was shortened by 4 bases and J by 8 bases, with 15 bases between the two germline ends. The germline V gene has CDR1 LNHDA and CDR2 SQIVND (reference sequence). The CDR3 totals 14 residues. The CDR3 DNA reads as TGTGCCAGTAGTAACACAGGACAAGGGGATGAGCAGTTCTTC. Translated, it gives CASSNTGQGDEQFF. Full variable domain (missing parts from reference TRBV19 and TRBJ2-1): DGGITQSPKYLFRKEGQNVTLSCEQNLNHDAMYWYRQDPGQGLRLIYYSQIVNDFQKGDIAEGYSVSREKKESFPLTVTSAQKNPTAFYLCASSNTGQGDEQFFGPGTRLTVL.

This clone came up once. The rearrangement joins TRBV7-6 to TRBJ2-7, with 8 nucleotides matching TRBD2. CDR1 is SGHVS and CDR2 is FNYEAQ in the germline V gene. The trim removed 5 bases at V and 7 bases at J, leaving 10 bases unmatched. CDR3 length: 14 amino acids. CDR3 sequence: CASSLTTGGREQYF. CDR3 bases: TGTGCCAGCAGCCTCACCACAGGCGGGAGGGAGCAGTACTTC.

This sequence joins TRBV5-5 and TRBJ2-7; 7 bases are a match to TRBD1. Germline CDR1 and CDR2: SGHKS and YYEKEE (reference sequence). V shed 5 bases and J 2 bases; nucleotides not matched to a gene: 10. This CDR3 spans 15 amino acids. CDR3 protein: CASSSGPGQTYEQYF. The CDR3 DNA is TGTGCCAGCAGTTCGGGGCCGGGACAGACCTACGAGCAGTACTTC.

This clone was seen only a few times. The rearrangement links TRBV1 to TRBJ2-6; TRBD2, the D gene given by the table, was not confirmed from the DNA. TRBV1 is annotated as a pseudogene. The CDR3 consists of 17 residues. Here the CDR3 reads CTSSPGLASSGANVLTF. CDR3 in DNA: TGCACCAGCAGCCCAGGACTAGCTAGCTCTGGGGCCAACGTCCTGACTTTC.

This clone has more than one count but fewer than ten. This rearrangement joins TRBV2 to TRBJ1-6, with D possibly being TRBD1 (5 bases). Germline CDR1 SNHLY, CDR2 FYNNEI. This CDR3 has 15 amino acids. V was shortened by 2 bases and J by 8 bases, with 13 bases between the two germline ends. In nucleotides, the CDR3 is TGTGCCAGCAGTGAATCTTCAGGGTGGGATTCACCCCTCCACTTT. Translated, it gives CASSESSGWDSPLHF. The whole variable domain, remainder taken from reference TRBV2 and TRBJ1-6, is EPEVTQTPSHQVTQMGQEVILRCVPISNHLYFYWYRQILGQKVEFLVSFYNNEISEKSEIFDDQFSVERPDGSNFTLKIRSTKLEDSAMYFCASSESSGWDSPLHFGNGTRLTVT.